This T cell receptor (beta chain) was identified in a study of T cell repertoires in cytomegalovirus infection. Study-level background: Indications of both CMV infection and matching HLA type were provided by public TCR beta signatures.

V was pared by 4 bases and J by 5 bases, with 7 bases of the junction left unmatched. CDR3 size: 16 residues. Germline CDR1 is SGHTA and CDR2 is FQGNSA. TCRdb reprocessed the reads with MiXCR, giving one entry per CDR3 protein. The sample records hundreds of thousands of distinct CDR3 sequences, 35% to 40% being singletons. About this clonotype: Its antigen remains unknown.

Broader study findings: In two of eight donors, the top clonotype was HLA-C-restricted CMV-specific. There were carriers of CMV plus the relevant HLA, and cumulative public TCR beta family frequency identified them.

The origin of this receptor is a human donor in good health (CMV status not recorded). Some clones in this sample may be carry-over from other donors' samples. The chain joins TRBV7-2 to TRBJ2-7; 14 bases agree with TRBD2. Sequencing input: PBMCs. The CDR3: CASSYGTSGSLDEQYF. In DNA, the CDR3 is TGTGCCAGCAGCTACGGGACTAGCGGGAGTCTTGACGAGCAGTACTTC.